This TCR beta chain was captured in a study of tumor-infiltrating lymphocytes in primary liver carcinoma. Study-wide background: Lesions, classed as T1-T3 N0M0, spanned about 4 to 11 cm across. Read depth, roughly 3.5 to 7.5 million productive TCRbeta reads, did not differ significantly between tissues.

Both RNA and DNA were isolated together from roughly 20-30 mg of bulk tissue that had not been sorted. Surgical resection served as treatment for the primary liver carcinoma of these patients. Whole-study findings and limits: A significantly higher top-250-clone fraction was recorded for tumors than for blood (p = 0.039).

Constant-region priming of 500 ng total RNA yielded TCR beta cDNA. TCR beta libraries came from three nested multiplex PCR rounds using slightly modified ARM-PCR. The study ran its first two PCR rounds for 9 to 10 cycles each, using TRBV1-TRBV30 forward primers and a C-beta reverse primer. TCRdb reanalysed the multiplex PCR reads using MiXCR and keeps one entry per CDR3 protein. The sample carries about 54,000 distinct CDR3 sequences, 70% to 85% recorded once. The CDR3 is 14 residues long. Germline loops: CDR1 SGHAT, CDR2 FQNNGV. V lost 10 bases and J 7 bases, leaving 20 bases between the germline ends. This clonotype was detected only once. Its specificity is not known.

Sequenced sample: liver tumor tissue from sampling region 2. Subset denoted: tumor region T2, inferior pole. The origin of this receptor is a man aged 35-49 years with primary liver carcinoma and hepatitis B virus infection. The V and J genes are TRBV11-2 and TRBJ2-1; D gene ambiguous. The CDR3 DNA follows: TGTGCCAACAGTTCAGCAGGCCTTGGGAATGAGCAGTTCTTC. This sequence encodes CANSSAGLGNEQFF.